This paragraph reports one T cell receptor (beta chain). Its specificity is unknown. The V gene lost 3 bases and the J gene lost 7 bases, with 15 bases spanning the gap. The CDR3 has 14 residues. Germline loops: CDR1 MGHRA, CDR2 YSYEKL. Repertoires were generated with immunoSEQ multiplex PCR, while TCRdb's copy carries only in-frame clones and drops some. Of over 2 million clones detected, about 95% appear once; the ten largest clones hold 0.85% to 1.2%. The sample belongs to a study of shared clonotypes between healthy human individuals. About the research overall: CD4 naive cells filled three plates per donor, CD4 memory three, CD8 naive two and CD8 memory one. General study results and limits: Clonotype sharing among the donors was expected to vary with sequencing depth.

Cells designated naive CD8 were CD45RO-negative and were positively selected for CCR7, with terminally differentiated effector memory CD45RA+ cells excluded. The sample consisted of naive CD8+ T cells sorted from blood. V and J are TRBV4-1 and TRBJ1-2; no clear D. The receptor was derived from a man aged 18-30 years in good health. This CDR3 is CASSQGYGEVGYTF. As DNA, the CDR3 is TGCGCCAGCAGCCAGGGGTACGGTGAGGTTGGCTACACCTTC.